These 27 T cell receptor beta chains were sequenced from one sample in a study of molecular identifiers for immune sequencing clone quantification (dated by TCRdb to the late 2010s). Libraries were made using PCR. The listed sequencing device is Illumina HiSeq 4000. TCRdb took the public reads, trimmed them with fastp at Q25, ran MiXCR for clone calling and kept in-frame beta chains. Entries that share a CDR3 protein sequence are merged under the most common genes and DNA. The sample table shows some 100,000 distinct CDR3 sequences, and around 20% are seen once. Roughly 0.8% of the sample comes from the top ten. Sequenced input: naive CD8+ T cells from blood, with Jurkat cell RNA spiked in. This specimen's cell subset or site label, per the study, means: FACS-sorted CD8+CD4-CCR7+CD45RA+ naive T cells. These receptors were taken from a human donor in good health. Some libraries in this study had Jurkat cell RNA spiked in.

A note on this clonotype: This clone may be a read error of a much larger clone one base away. This sequence joins TRBV4-1 and TRBJ2-1, with TRBD1 matching 9 bases. The CDR3 spans 15 residues. Germline CDR1 MGHRA, CDR2 YSYEKL. This CDR3 is CANSHRQGGYNEQFF. The DNA for the CDR3 is TGCGCCAACAGCCATCGACAGGGGGGATACAATGAGCAGTTCTTC.

There are many counts of this clonotype. The chain carries TRBV5-1 and TRBJ1-1; no clear D. Germline V gives CDR1 SGHRS, CDR2 YFSETQ. V lost 4 bases, J lost 1 base, and 11 bases lay in between. The CDR3 is 14 amino acids. The CDR3 DNA sequence: TGCGCCAGCAGCCCGTTTCAGCGGAACACTGAAGCTTTCTTT. It translates to CASSPFQRNTEAFF.

This chain uses TRBV5-3 with TRBJ2-3; D remains ambiguous. TRBV5-3 is filed as an ORF, its function uncertain. The CDR3 sequence is 16 residues long. Trimming cost V 8 bases and J 2 bases, with 21 bases left between them. The CDR3 spells CASSQHSRTATDTQYF. The DNA of the CDR3 is TGTGCCAGCAGCCAACATAGCCGCACGGCCACAGATACGCAGTATTTT.

This clonotype was found many times. This rearrangement joins TRBV3-1 to TRBJ2-7, with D unclear. The germline V gene has CDR1 LGHDT and CDR2 YNNKEL (reference sequence). This CDR3 spans 13 amino acids. Between the trimmed V and J ends, which lost 0 bases and 6 bases, there was a span of 9 bases. DNA of the CDR3: TGTGCCAGCAGCCAAGATTTGGTAACCGAGCAGTACTTC. This translates into CASSQDLVTEQYF.

Notes on this clonotype: The junction departs from the called germline gene at one end, perhaps through a read error. V is TRBV29-1 and J is TRBJ2-1, with D maybe TRBD1 (7 bases). The CDR3 extends over 14 amino acids. CDR1 SQVTM and CDR2 ANQGSEA come from the germline V gene. The DNA for the CDR3 is TGCAGCAACCAGGGGGTAGCGGAAATGAATGAGCGGTTCTTC. Amino acids: CSNQGVAEMNERFF.

The sample holds a few counts of this clonotype. The chain is built from TRBV11-2 and TRBJ2-1; D is uncertain. Germline lookup yields CDR1 SGHAT and CDR2 FQNNGV. CDR3 size: 14 residues. Trimming took off 5 bases at V and 0 bases at J, with 8 bases between the two ends. CDR3 DNA sequence: TGTGCCAGCAGCGCAAGTAGCTCCTACAATGAGCAGTTCTTC. Residues: CASSASSSYNEQFF.

In regard to this clonotype: A read error may account for a junction end that differs from germline. The J gene is TRBJ2-3, the V gene TRBV12-3 or TRBV12-4, with D perhaps TRBD2 (7 bases). The CDR3 spans 17 residues. CDR3 in DNA: TGTGCCAGCAGTCTCAAGGGGGGGGCCCCCCCCCCCGGTACGCAGTGTTTT. It is translated as CASSLKGGAPPPGTQCF.

J is TRBJ2-5 and V is TRBV28; D is perhaps TRBD2 (5 bases). Germline CDR1 MDHEN, CDR2 SYDVKM. V was shortened by 3 bases and J by 5 bases, with 10 bases between the two germline ends. The CDR3 has 13 amino acids. For the CDR3, the DNA is TGTGCCAGCAGTTTCGTGGGAGAGGAGACCCAGTACTTC. Protein: CASSFVGEETQYF.

This clonotype was detected many times. The V call is TRBV5-8, the J call TRBJ1-1; TRBD1 matches at 8 bases. Germline CDR1 and CDR2: SGHTS and YDEGEE. The CDR3 is made up of 15 amino acids. After removal of 0 bases from V and 4 bases from J, the junction contained 5 bases not matched to a gene. Written as DNA, the CDR3 is TGTGCCAGCAGCTTGGTCGACAGGGGCCTCACTGAAGCTTTCTTT. This encodes CASSLVDRGLTEAFF. The full variable domain, with the rest looked up from reference TRBV5-8 and TRBJ1-1, is EAGVTQSPTHLIKTRGQQATLRCSPISGHTSVYWYQQALGLGLQFLLWYDEGEERNRGNFPPRFSGRQFPNYSSELNVNALELEDSALYLCASSLVDRGLTEAFFGQGTRLTVV.

This clonotype was counted many times. The V gene is TRBV7-6, the J gene TRBJ1-5, with D perhaps matching TRBD1 (5 bases). V lost 5 bases and J 0 bases, leaving 17 bases between the germline ends. The germline V gene encodes CDR1 SGHVS and CDR2 FNYEAQ. CDR3 length: 17 residues. CDR3 in amino acids: CASSLTSEGNSNQPQHF. CDR3 bases: TGTGCCAGCAGCCTCACCTCCGAGGGGAATAGCAATCAGCCCCAGCATTTT.

This clonotype was counted at least ten times. The V gene is TRBV7-3, the J gene TRBJ2-5; TRBD1 is a possible D gene (7 bases). V was cut by 4 bases and J by 9 bases, with 15 bases left in between. The CDR3 consists of 13 residues. Germline V CDR1 and CDR2: SGHTA, FQGTGA. The CDR3 bases are TGTGCCAGCAGCTCAGCAGGGGGAGGCGCCCAGTACTTC. Its translation: CASSSAGGGAQYF.

This clonotype was recorded at least ten times. The chain recombines TRBV6-5 with TRBJ1-1; D remains ambiguous. The CDR3 spans 12 residues. Trimming took 3 bases from V and 7 from J, leaving 9 bases between them. Per the germline V gene, CDR1 is MNHEY and CDR2 is SVGAGI. CDR3 nucleotides: TGTGCCAGCAGTTATGGGAGTTATGAAGCTTTCTTT. Its protein is CASSYGSYEAFF.

This clonotype was observed at least ten times. The chain uses TRBV5-1 and TRBJ2-7, with TRBD1 as a possible D gene (6 bases). V was cut by 5 bases and J by 4 bases, with 10 bases left in between. CDR1 and CDR2 from the germline V gene are SGHRS and YFSETQ. The CDR3 is made up of 12 amino acids. CDR3 loop: CASSSGQYEQYF. CDR3 bases: TGCGCCAGCAGTTCAGGACAGTACGAGCAGTACTTC.

J is TRBJ2-1 and V is TRBV12-3 or TRBV12-4; TRBD2 agrees at 10 bases. Unmatched junction bases numbered 13, after V lost 6 bases and J lost 8 bases. The CDR3 covers 16 residues. The CDR3 DNA sequence: TGTGCCAGCAGCCGACTAGCGGGTGCCCCTCCCCATGAGCAGTTCTTC. Protein: CASSRLAGAPPHEQFF.

The table lists this clonotype with many counts. The rearrangement links TRBV14 to TRBJ2-1; 8 bases agree with TRBD1. CDR3 length: 15 amino acids. Germline V gene lookup returns CDR1 SGHDN and CDR2 FVKESK. V shed 2 bases and J 4 bases; nucleotides not matched to a gene: 4. The CDR3 is CASSQTRGPYNEQFF. CDR3 nucleotide sequence: TGTGCCAGCAGCCAAACCAGGGGGCCGTACAATGAGCAGTTCTTC.

This clonotype was recorded at least ten times. The V call is TRBV7-2, the J call TRBJ2-7, with D hard to call. V lost 3 bases to trimming and J lost 2 bases, with 8 bases between them. From germline, CDR1 is SGHTA and CDR2 FQGNSA. The CDR3 is 13 residues long. CDR3 in DNA: TGTGCCAGCAGCTTTACGGCCACCTACGAGCAGTACTTC. Translation: CASSFTATYEQYF.

This clonotype was recorded many times. V and J are TRBV6-5 and TRBJ2-7, with 10 positions matching TRBD1. V gave up 5 bases and J gave up 7 bases; unmatched junction bases: 11. Germline V CDR1 and CDR2: MNHEY, SVGAGI. This CDR3 spans 15 amino acids. As DNA, the CDR3 is TGTGCCAGCAGTCAAGCTGGACAGGGGGTAGATGAGCAGTACTTC. Protein: CASSQAGQGVDEQYF.

Comments on this clonotype: A read error may explain this, as a much larger clone is one base away. This rearrangement joins TRBV19 to TRBJ2-5; tentative D call: TRBD2 (5 bases). Germline V gene lookup returns CDR1 LNHDA and CDR2 SQIVND (reference sequence). CDR3 length: 14 amino acids. Trimming pared 6 bases from V and 1 base from J, leaving 12 bases between. The CDR3 sequence is CASRGLASQETQYF. CDR3 nucleotides: TGTGCCAGTAGAGGGCTAGCAAGCCAAGAGACCCAGTACTTC.

At least ten counts were recorded for this clonotype. J is TRBJ2-1 and V is TRBV5-6; TRBD2 matches at 10 bases. Germline V gives CDR1 SGHDT, CDR2 YYEEEE. The V and J ends lost 0 bases and 6 bases, in that order; junction bases with no gene match: 6. CDR3 size: 16 residues. CDR3: CASSLVSAGGPNEQFF. The DNA for the CDR3 is TGTGCCAGCAGCTTGGTTTCAGCGGGGGGGCCCAATGAGCAGTTCTTC. Supplemented by reference TRBV5-6 and TRBJ2-1, the full variable domain reads DAGVTQSPTHLIKTRGQQVTLRCSPKSGHDTVSWYQQALGQGPQFIFQYYEEEERQRGNFPDRFSGHQFPNYSSELNVNALLLGDSALYLCASSLVSAGGPNEQFFGPGTRLTVL.

The table lists this clonotype with many counts. CDR3 amino acids: CASSPGQGGYGYTF. The CDR3 DNA sequence: TGTGCCAGCAGCCCCGGACAGGGGGGCTATGGCTACACCTTC. The rearrangement uses TRBV5-4 and TRBJ1-2; the match to TRBD1 covers 10 bases. Unmatched junction bases numbered 4, after V lost 4 bases and J lost 4 bases. The CDR3 covers 14 residues. CDR1 is SGHNT, CDR2 YYREEE, per germline (reference sequence).

Comment on this clonotype: Relative to the germline gene, one junction end is altered; a read error may explain this. The genes are TRBV12-3 or TRBV12-4 and TRBJ1-6, with D possibly TRBD1 on 6 matching bases. The CDR3 contains 16 residues. In DNA, the CDR3 is TGTGCCAGCAGTGTAATCCACAGGGTTTTTAATTCACCCCCCCACTTT. Translation gives CASSVIHRVFNSPPHF.

The chain has TRBV20-1 and TRBJ1-6; no reliable D call. Germline V CDR1 and CDR2: DFQATT, SNEGSKA (reference sequence). CDR3 length: 13 residues. Trimming shortened V by 3 bases and J by 7 bases, and 10 bases separated the two germline ends. The CDR3 loop reads CSARPEGNSPLHF. In DNA, the CDR3 is TGCAGTGCTAGGCCCGAGGGAAATTCACCCCTCCACTTT.

There are many counts of this clonotype. The chain combines TRBV28 with TRBJ1-1; possible D gene TRBD1, 5 bases. V was clipped by 2 bases and J by 10 bases, with 23 bases between them. The CDR3 runs to 16 residues. The germline gives CDR1 MDHEN, CDR2 SYDVKM. The CDR3 loop is CASSLGTREIILGAFF. As DNA, the CDR3 is TGTGCCAGCAGTTTAGGAACCAGGGAGATAATTCTTGGAGCTTTCTTT. The full variable domain, in which reference TRBV28 and TRBJ1-1 provide the parts outside the CDR3, is DVKVTQSSRYLVKRTGEKVFLECVQDMDHENMFWYRQDPGLGLRLIYFSYDVKMKEKGDIPEGYSVSREKKERFSLILESASTNQTSMYLCASSLGTREIILGAFFGQGTRLTVV.

This clonotype was seen repeatedly, ten times or more. The V and J genes are TRBV27 and TRBJ1-5, with D perhaps TRBD1 (6 bases). The CDR3 sequence is 16 residues long. Between the trimmed V and J ends, which lost 6 bases and 0 bases, there was a span of 15 bases. Germline V gives CDR1 MNHEY, CDR2 SMNVEV (reference sequence). The CDR3 nucleotides are TGTGCCAGCAGACAGGGTACCGTTAATAGCAATCAGCCCCAGCATTTT. Amino acid sequence: CASRQGTVNSNQPQHF.

This clonotype has a count of ten or more. The chain links TRBV15 to TRBJ1-5; 9 bases fit TRBD1. In germline, CDR1 is LNHNV, CDR2 YYDKDF (reference sequence). Trimming removed 5 bases from V and 0 bases from J; junction bases left unmatched: 5. The CDR3 is 16 residues long. The CDR3 is CATSPDRGYSNQPQHF. DNA for the CDR3: TGTGCCACCAGCCCGGACAGGGGATATAGCAATCAGCCCCAGCATTTT.

This chain links TRBV29-1 with TRBJ1-1; D is undetermined. V lost 3 bases and J lost 1, with 6 bases in between. Germline assignment: CDR1 SQVTM and CDR2 ANQGSEA. The CDR3 spans 12 residues. The CDR3 region has the DNA TGCAGCGTTGATCCAGCGAACACTGAAGCTTTCTTT. Its translation: CSVDPANTEAFF.

This rearrangement joins TRBV19 to TRBJ2-7; TRBD1 matches 7 bases. This CDR3 comprises 13 residues. Looked up from germline, CDR1 is LNHDA and CDR2 is SQIVND (reference sequence). The J segment lost 0 bases and the V segment lost 6 bases, leaving 2 bases of the junction unmatched. CDR3 DNA: TGTGCCAGTAGATGGACAGGCTCCTACGAGCAGTACTTC. Translated, it gives CASRWTGSYEQYF. The full variable domain, in which reference TRBV19 and TRBJ2-7 provide the parts outside the CDR3, is DGGITQSPKYLFRKEGQNVTLSCEQNLNHDAMYWYRQDPGQGLRLIYYSQIVNDFQKGDIAEGYSVSREKKESFPLTVTSAQKNPTAFYLCASRWTGSYEQYFGPGTRLTVT.